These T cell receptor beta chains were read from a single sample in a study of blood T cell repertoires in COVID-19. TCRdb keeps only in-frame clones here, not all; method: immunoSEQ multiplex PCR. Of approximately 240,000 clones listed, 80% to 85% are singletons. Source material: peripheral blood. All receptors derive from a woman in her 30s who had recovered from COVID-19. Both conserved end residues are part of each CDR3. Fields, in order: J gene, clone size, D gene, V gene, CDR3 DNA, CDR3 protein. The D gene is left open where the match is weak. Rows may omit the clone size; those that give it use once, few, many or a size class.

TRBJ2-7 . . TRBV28 TGTGCCAGCAGTCTCAGCACAGGGCGGTTCGAGCAGTACTTC CASSLSTGRFEQYF
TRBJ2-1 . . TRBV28 TGTGCCAGCAGCAGTCGACTTCGGATTAGTTCGTCCTACAATGAGCAGTTCTTC CASSSRLRISSSYNEQFF
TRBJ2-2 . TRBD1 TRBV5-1 TGCGCCAGCAGCTTCGAGACAGGGATAACCGGGGAGCTGTTTTTT CASSFETGITGELFF
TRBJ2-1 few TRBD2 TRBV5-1 TGCGCCAGCAGCTTAATCCAGGGACTAGCGGGAGCGGTACATGAGCAGTTCTTC CASSLIQGLAGAVHEQFF
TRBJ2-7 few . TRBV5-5 TGTGCCAGCAGCTTGGACTTCTACGAGCAGTACTTC CASSLDFYEQYF
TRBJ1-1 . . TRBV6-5 TGTGCCAGCAGTAGGCGGACAGCTCTGAACACTGAAGCTTTCTTT CASSRRTALNTEAFF
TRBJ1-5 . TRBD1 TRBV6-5 TGTGCCAGCAGTTACCAAACAGGGGGGCAGCCCCAGCATTTT CASSYQTGGQPQHF
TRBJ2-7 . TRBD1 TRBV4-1 TGCGCCAGCAGCCAGGGATTAACAGGGGGCTACGAGCAGTACTTC CASSQGLTGGYEQYF
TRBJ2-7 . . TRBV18 TGTGCCAGCTCACCACAGGAGTCCTACGAGCAGTACTTC CASSPQESYEQYF
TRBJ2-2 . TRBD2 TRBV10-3 TGTGCCATCAGTGGACTAGCGGTTACCGGGGAGCTGTTTTTT CAISGLAVTGELFF
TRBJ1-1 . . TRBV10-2 TGCGCCAGCTTCCCGACTGGGGGGGATGGGGTTAACACTGAAGCTTTCTTT CASFPTGGDGVNTEAFF
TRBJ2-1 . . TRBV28 TGTGCCAGCAGTTCGTCCGCAGCGCTCTCCTACAATGAGCAGTTCTTC CASSSSAALSYNEQFF
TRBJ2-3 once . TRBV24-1 TGTGCCACCAGTGATTCCGGGAGCACAGATACGCAGTATTTT CATSDSGSTDTQYF
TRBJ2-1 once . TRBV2 TGTGCCAGCAGGTCGGAGGCTGAGCAGTTCTTC CASRSEAEQFF
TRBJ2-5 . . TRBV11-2 TGTGCCAGCAGCCTCCAAGAGACCCAGTACTTC CASSLQETQYF
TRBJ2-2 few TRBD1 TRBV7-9 TGTGCCAGCAGCTGGACAGGGGGTTCGAACACCGGGGAGCTGTTTTTT CASSWTGGSNTGELFF
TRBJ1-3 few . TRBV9 TGTGCCAGCAGCCTTCAGGGCGCTGGAAACACCATATATTTT CASSLQGAGNTIYF
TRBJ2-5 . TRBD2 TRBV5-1 TGCGCCAGCAGCTTTAGCGGGAGAAGTCAAGAGACCCAGTACTTC CASSFSGRSQETQYF
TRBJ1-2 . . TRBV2 TGTGCCAGCGGCGGTGTCTATGGCTACACCTTC CASGGVYGYTF
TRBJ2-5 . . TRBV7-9 TGTGCCAGCAGCGTAAACAGCTTCCCTGGGGAGACCCAGTACTTC CASSVNSFPGETQYF
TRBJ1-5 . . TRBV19 TGTGCCAGTAGTATAGGCCCCGGGTCGGGCAATCAGCCCCAGCATTTT CASSIGPGSGNQPQHF
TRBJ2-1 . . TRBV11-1 TGTGCCAGCAGCCCTAAGGAGATTCGCTCCTACAATGAGCAGTTCTTC CASSPKEIRSYNEQFF
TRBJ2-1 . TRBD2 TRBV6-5 TGTGCCAGCAGTTCTCTGACTAGCGGGAGGGGGGATGAGCAGTTCTTC CASSSLTSGRGDEQFF
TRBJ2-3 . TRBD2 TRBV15 TGTGCCACCAGCAGAGATCGAGGGGGGACTAGCGGGGCCACAGATACGCAGTATTTT CATSRDRGGTSGATDTQYF
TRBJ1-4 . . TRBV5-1 TGCGCCAGCAGCTTGGGGCGGGCTCAAAATGAAAAACTGTTTTTT CASSLGRAQNEKLFF
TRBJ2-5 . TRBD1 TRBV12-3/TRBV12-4 TGTGCCAGCAGTCGGACAGGGGTTGAGACCCAGTACTTC CASSRTGVETQYF
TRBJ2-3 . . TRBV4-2 TGTGCCAGCAGCCAAGAAGGGAGCGGCCACCCCACAGATACGCAGTATTTT CASSQEGSGHPTDTQYF
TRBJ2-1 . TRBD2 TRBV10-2 TGCGCCAGCAGACGGGGACTAGGTGAGCAGTTCTTC CASRRGLGEQFF
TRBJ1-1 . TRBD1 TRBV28 TGTGCCAGTCGGGACAGGAACACTGAAGCTTTCTTT CASRDRNTEAFF